The 28 T cell receptor beta chains given below trace back to one sample, sequenced in a study of tumor-infiltrating lymphocytes in localized non-small cell lung cancer. Sequencing used immunoSEQ multiplex PCR; TCRdb keeps in-frame clones, though not all of them. The repertoire consists of tens of thousands of clones, with around 85% occurring once and the leading ten covering over 2%. The specimen was lung tumor tissue. The receptor source for this set is a human donor with non-small cell lung cancer.

The rearrangement joins TRBV18 to TRBJ1-5; unclear D gene. Germline lookup yields CDR1 KGHSH and CDR2 LQKENI. Trimming shortened V by 2 bases and J by 0 bases, and 5 bases separated the two germline ends. The CDR3 loop spans 14 amino acids. CDR3 residues: CASSPGYSNQPQHF. The CDR3 bases are TGTGCCAGCTCACCAGGTTATAGCAATCAGCCCCAGCATTTT. Filled out from reference TRBV18 and TRBJ1-5, the complete variable domain reads NAGVMQNPRHLVRRRGQEARLRCSPMKGHSHVYWYRQLPEEGLKFMVYLQKENIIDESGMPKERFSAEFPKEGPSILRIQQVVRGDSAAYFCASSPGYSNQPQHFGDGTRLSIL.

The V gene is TRBV5-6, the J gene TRBJ2-5; 7 positions match TRBD1. CDR3 length: 13 residues. The germline CDR1 and CDR2 sequences are SGHDT and YYEEEE. V shed 4 bases and J 7 bases; nucleotides not matched to a gene: 7. The CDR3 loop reads CASSLGQVMTQYF. CDR3 DNA sequence: TGTGCCAGCAGCCTTGGACAGGTGATGACCCAGTACTTC.

This clone was picked up a small number of times. The chain carries TRBV27 and TRBJ2-7; D may correspond to TRBD1 or TRBD2 (5 bases each). This CDR3 region has 16 residues. Germline V gives CDR1 MNHEY, CDR2 SMNVEV (reference sequence). Trimming pared 5 bases from V and 0 bases from J, leaving 17 bases between. CDR3 nucleotides: TGTGCCAGCAGTGACGGCCCGGGGCGCCGCTCCTACGAGCAGTACTTC. Translating it yields CASSDGPGRRSYEQYF.

V is TRBV2 and J is TRBJ2-7; 7 bases agree with TRBD1. Unmatched junction bases numbered 8, after V lost 7 bases and J lost 5 bases. This CDR3 is 13 amino acids long. The V gene's germline CDR1 is SNHLY and CDR2 FYNNEI. The CDR3 region is CASKGTAADEQYF. The CDR3 coding sequence is TGTGCCAGCAAGGGGACAGCCGCCGACGAGCAGTACTTC.

This clone turned up a few times. The V call is TRBV7-2, the J call TRBJ1-1; D possibly corresponds to TRBD1 (6 bases). CDR3 size: 15 residues. The germline V gene has CDR1 SGHTA and CDR2 FQGNSA. Trimming shortened V by 2 bases and J by 1 base, and 11 bases separated the two germline ends. The CDR3 here is CASSLTGLANTEAFF. CDR3 DNA: TGTGCCAGCAGCTTAACAGGGCTGGCGAACACTGAAGCTTTCTTT.

The sample holds one count of this clone. J is TRBJ1-3 and V is TRBV7-8; D remains ambiguous. CDR1 SGHVS and CDR2 FQNEAQ come from the germline V gene. V lost 5 bases and J lost 0, with 14 bases in between. This CDR3 contains 16 residues. CDR3 bases: TGTGCCAGCAGCACCAGTGGACGGATCTCTGGAAACACCATATATTTT. Protein sequence: CASSTSGRISGNTIYF.

This clone was recorded once. The V gene is TRBV6-5, the J gene TRBJ1-1; 9 positions match TRBD1. The CDR3 covers 15 residues. The trim removed 2 bases at V and 5 bases at J, leaving 6 bases unmatched. Germline values: CDR1 MNHEY, CDR2 SVGAGI. The CDR3 sequence: CASSYGQGFRTEAFF. In DNA, the CDR3 is TGTGCCAGCAGTTACGGACAGGGGTTTCGGACTGAAGCTTTCTTT.

The chain joins TRBV5-4 to TRBJ2-3, with 9 nucleotides matching TRBD2. The junction had 3 bases not matched to a gene; V was cut back by 1 base and J by 0 bases. The germline CDR1 and CDR2 sequences are SGHNT and YYREEE (reference sequence). The CDR3 spans 16 residues. CDR3 nucleotide sequence: TGTGCCAGCAGCTTGCCTAGCGGGGCTAGCACAGATACGCAGTATTTT. Translated, it gives CASSLPSGASTDTQYF.

The CDR3 sequence is CASRLKGQGAGYTF. The CDR3 nucleotides are TGTGCCAGCAGACTCAAGGGACAGGGCGCTGGCTACACCTTC. This chain uses TRBV6-5 with TRBJ1-2; 9 nucleotides agree with TRBD1. After removal of 6 bases from V and 7 bases from J, the junction contained 9 bases not matched to a gene. CDR1 MNHEY and CDR2 SVGAGI come from the germline V gene. The CDR3 sequence is 14 residues long.

This clone has just a few counts. J is TRBJ1-2 and V is TRBV29-1; 9 bases fit TRBD1. This CDR3 spans 14 amino acids. Germline V lookup: CDR1 SQVTM, CDR2 ANQGSEA. V shed 3 bases, J shed 7 bases, and the junction held 9 bases outside the gene matches. DNA for the CDR3: TGCAGCGTTGATAAGGGGACAGGGCAGGGTGGCTACACCTTC. It codes for CSVDKGTGQGGYTF.

This rearrangement joins TRBV6-6 to TRBJ2-1; D remains ambiguous. The V and J ends lost 2 bases and 3 bases respectively, with 8 bases between them. The CDR3 is made up of 14 amino acids. Germline V gene sequence: CDR1 MNHNY, CDR2 SVGAGI (reference sequence). The CDR3 sequence is CASSYRWDYNEQFF. The CDR3 nucleotides are TGTGCCAGCAGTTACCGGTGGGACTACAATGAGCAGTTCTTC.

The chain recombines TRBV29-1 with TRBJ2-2, with TRBD2 matching 7 bases. CDR3 length: 13 residues. The V gene's germline CDR1 is SQVTM and CDR2 ANQGSEA. With 4 bases clipped from V and 5 bases from J, the junction kept 4 bases outside the gene matches. DNA for the CDR3: TGCAGCGTTGCAGAGGGAGGGACCGGGGAGCTGTTTTTT. This encodes CSVAEGGTGELFF.

The J gene is TRBJ2-5, the V gene TRBV7-2, with 7 positions matching TRBD1. J was trimmed by 1 base and V by 5 bases; bases with no gene match: 4. From germline, CDR1 is SGHTA and CDR2 FQGNSA. The CDR3 length is 14 residues. The CDR3, as DNA: TGTGCCAGCAGCCCAGGGGGACGCCAAGAGACCCAGTACTTC. Protein product: CASSPGGRQETQYF.

The rearrangement uses TRBV7-2 and TRBJ1-1; D might be TRBD1 (5 bases). V lost 5 bases, J lost 1 base, and 23 bases lay in between. In germline, CDR1 is SGHTA, CDR2 FQGNSA. The CDR3 length is 18 residues. CDR3 sequence (DNA): TGTGCCAGCAGCGCCCAGATGGCCCTTGGGGCGTCGAACACTGAAGCTTTCTTT. It specifies CASSAQMALGASNTEAFF. Drawing the rest from reference TRBV7-2 and TRBJ1-1, the complete variable domain is GAGVSQSPSNKVTEKGKDVELRCDPISGHTALYWYRQSLGQGLEFLIYFQGNSAPDKSGLPSDRFSAERTGGSVSTLTIQRTQQEDSAVYLCASSAQMALGASNTEAFFGQGTRLTVV.

This clone was detected only once. The chain combines TRBV9 with TRBJ1-1; D not certain. The CDR3 spans 14 residues. CDR1 and CDR2 (germline): SGDLS, YYNGEE. V dropped 3 bases and J dropped 2 bases, with 11 bases sitting between them. The CDR3 loop reads CASSATLRNTEAFF. CDR3 DNA sequence: TGTGCCAGCAGCGCGACCCTCCGAAACACTGAAGCTTTCTTT.

The chain joins TRBV30 to TRBJ2-5; D is undetermined. This CDR3 has 13 residues. Germline V lookup: CDR1 GTSNPN, CDR2 SVGIG (reference sequence). V lost 1 base to trimming and J lost 4 bases, with 10 bases between them. The CDR3 loop reads CAWSGPIPETQYF. The CDR3 DNA follows: TGTGCCTGGAGTGGCCCCATCCCAGAGACCCAGTACTTC.

This sequence joins TRBV5-4 and TRBJ2-2; D possibly corresponds to TRBD1 (6 bases). This CDR3 is built from 15 residues. Germline V gene sequence: CDR1 SGHNT, CDR2 YYREEE (reference sequence). Deletions cut 2 bases from V and 7 bases from J, with 15 bases between. The CDR3 nucleotides are TGTGCCAGCAGCTTACAGGGCTCTCGTGGCGGGGAGCTGTTTTTT. Its protein product is CASSLQGSRGGELFF. The full variable domain, with the rest looked up from reference TRBV5-4 and TRBJ2-2, is ETGVTQSPTHLIKTRGQQVTLRCSSQSGHNTVSWYQQALGQGPQFIFQYYREEENGRGNFPPRFSGLQFPNYSSELNVNALELDDSALYLCASSLQGSRGGELFFGEGSRLTVL.

The chain joins TRBV4-1 to TRBJ2-1; D possibly corresponds to TRBD2 (6 bases). With 3 bases removed from V and 0 bases from J, the gap between germline ends came to 12 bases. The germline gives CDR1 MGHRA, CDR2 YSYEKL. The CDR3 has 16 residues. This CDR3 is CASSHGLNSSYNEQFF. DNA for the CDR3: TGCGCCAGCAGCCACGGACTAAACAGCTCCTACAATGAGCAGTTCTTC.

The chain has TRBV30 and TRBJ1-1; D possibly corresponds to TRBD1 (6 bases). The CDR3 sequence is 12 residues long. The V and J ends lost 5 bases and 1 base respectively, with 8 bases between them. Per the germline V gene, CDR1 is GTSNPN and CDR2 is SVGIG (reference sequence). CDR3 protein: CAWHRENTEAFF. The CDR3 DNA follows: TGTGCCTGGCACAGGGAGAACACTGAAGCTTTCTTT.

The chain links TRBV30 to TRBJ2-3; maybe TRBD2 (7 bases). CDR3 length: 16 amino acids. Deletions cut 3 bases from V and 1 base from J, with 17 bases between. Germline assignment: CDR1 GTSNPN and CDR2 SVGIG (reference sequence). CDR3 region: CAWRLAGGGGTDTQYF. The CDR3 bases are TGTGCCTGGAGATTGGCTGGCGGGGGCGGCACAGATACGCAGTATTTT.

The count of this clone is one. V and J are TRBV5-1 and TRBJ2-1; D remains unclear. Germline V gene sequence: CDR1 SGHRS, CDR2 YFSETQ. Trimming removed 0 bases from V and 0 bases from J, with 13 bases in between. The CDR3 totals 17 residues. In DNA form, the CDR3 reads TGCGCCAGCAGCTTGGCCAAAACTTCCAGCTCCTACAATGAGCAGTTCTTC. This sequence encodes CASSLAKTSSSYNEQFF.

This clone was recorded only once. The chain recombines TRBV14 with TRBJ2-1, with D unclear. This CDR3 has 13 residues. Trimming removed 1 base from V and 4 bases from J, with 5 bases in between. Germline-derived CDR1 and CDR2 are SGHDN and FVKESK. In nucleotides, the CDR3 is TGTGCCAGCAGCCAAGTAAGGTACAATGAGCAGTTCTTC. Translated, it gives CASSQVRYNEQFF.

The V and J genes are TRBV27 and TRBJ2-5; weak D call: TRBD1 (6 bases). This CDR3 is built from 13 residues. Per the germline V gene, CDR1 is MNHEY and CDR2 is SMNVEV (reference sequence). Trimming left V 3 bases short and J 2 bases short, with 7 bases between. The CDR3 DNA sequence: TGTGCCAGCAGTTTCGGACAGCAAGAGACCCAGTACTTC. Its translation: CASSFGQQETQYF.

The genes are TRBV9 and TRBJ2-1, with TRBD2 as a possible D gene (5 bases). Trimming cost V 4 bases and J 6 bases, with 29 bases left between them. This CDR3 has 19 residues. From germline, CDR1 is SGDLS and CDR2 YYNGEE. The CDR3 reads CASSSPSNPRLPLGNEQFF. In nucleotides, the CDR3 is TGTGCCAGCAGCTCCCCCTCCAACCCAAGACTACCCCTAGGCAATGAGCAGTTCTTC.

With regard to this clone: Different DNA sequences within this sample yield the same CDR3. The chain joins TRBV9 to TRBJ2-5, with 8 bases aligning to TRBD2. V was pared by 0 bases and J by 5 bases, with 6 bases of the junction left unmatched. The CDR3 loop spans 15 amino acids. Germline CDR1 reads SGDLS; CDR2 reads YYNGEE. CDR3 DNA sequence: TGTGCCAGCAGCGTAGCCCCGGGGGGGCGGGAGACCCAGTACTTC. It translates to CASSVAPGGRETQYF. Full variable domain (missing parts from reference TRBV9 and TRBJ2-5): DSGVTQTPKHLITATGQRVTLRCSPRSGDLSVYWYQQSLDQGLQFLIQYYNGEERAKGNILERFSAQQFPDLHSELNLSSLELGDSALYFCASSVAPGGRETQYFGPGTRLLVL.

V and J are TRBV30 and TRBJ1-2; D gene uncertain. Trimming cost V 2 bases and J 2 bases, with 15 bases left between them. CDR1 and CDR2 from the germline V gene are GTSNPN and SVGIG (reference sequence). CDR3 length: 15 residues. The CDR3 sequence is CAWSPGSNLNYGYTF. The CDR3 region has the DNA TGTGCCTGGAGTCCCGGCAGCAACTTGAACTATGGCTACACCTTC.

The J gene is TRBJ2-3, the V gene TRBV9, with TRBD2 matching over 13 bases. CDR3 length: 17 residues. Trimming at V came to 4 bases and at J to 4 bases, leaving 9 bases not matched to a gene. CDR1 is SGDLS, CDR2 YYNGEE, per germline. The CDR3 here is CASSPRGLAGAADTQYF. The CDR3 bases are TGTGCCAGCAGCCCACGCGGACTAGCGGGGGCAGCAGATACGCAGTATTTT.

This chain joins TRBV2 and TRBJ1-3; no reliable D call. The CDR3 totals 11 residues. With 9 bases removed from V and 2 bases from J, the gap between germline ends came to 5 bases. CDR1 is SNHLY and CDR2 is FYNNEI in the germline V gene. The CDR3: CASGAGNTIYF. The CDR3 coding sequence is TGTGCCAGTGGAGCTGGAAACACCATATATTTT.